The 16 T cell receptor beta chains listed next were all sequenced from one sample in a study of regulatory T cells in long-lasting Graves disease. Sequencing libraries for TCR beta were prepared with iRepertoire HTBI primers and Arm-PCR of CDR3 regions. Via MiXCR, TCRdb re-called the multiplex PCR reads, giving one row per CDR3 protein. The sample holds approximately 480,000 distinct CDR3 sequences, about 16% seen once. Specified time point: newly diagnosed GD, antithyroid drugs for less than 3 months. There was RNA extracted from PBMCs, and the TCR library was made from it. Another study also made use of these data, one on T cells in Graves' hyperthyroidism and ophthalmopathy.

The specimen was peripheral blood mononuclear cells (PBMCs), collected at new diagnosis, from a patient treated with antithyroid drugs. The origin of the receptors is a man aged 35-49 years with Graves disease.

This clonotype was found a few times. The CDR3 sequence: CSVGQGVASYEQYF. CDR3 nucleotides: TGCAGCGTTGGTCAGGGAGTCGCCTCCTACGAGCAGTACTTC. The rearrangement uses TRBV29-1 and TRBJ2-7; either TRBD1 or TRBD2 may supply D (5 bases each). V was pared by 4 bases and J by 0 bases, with 13 bases between. The CDR3 is made up of 14 amino acids. Germline CDR1 SQVTM, CDR2 ANQGSEA.

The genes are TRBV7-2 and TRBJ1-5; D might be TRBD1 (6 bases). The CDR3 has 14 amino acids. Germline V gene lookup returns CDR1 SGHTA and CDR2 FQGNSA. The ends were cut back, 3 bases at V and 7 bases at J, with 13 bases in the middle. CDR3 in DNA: TGTGCCAGCAGCTTGGGCAGGGGAGGACAGCCCCAGCATTTT. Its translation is CASSLGRGGQPQHF. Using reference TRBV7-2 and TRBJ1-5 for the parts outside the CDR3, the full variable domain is GAGVSQSPSNKVTEKGKDVELRCDPISGHTALYWYRQSLGQGLEFLIYFQGNSAPDKSGLPSDRFSAERTGGSVSTLTIQRTQQEDSAVYLCASSLGRGGQPQHFGDGTRLSIL.

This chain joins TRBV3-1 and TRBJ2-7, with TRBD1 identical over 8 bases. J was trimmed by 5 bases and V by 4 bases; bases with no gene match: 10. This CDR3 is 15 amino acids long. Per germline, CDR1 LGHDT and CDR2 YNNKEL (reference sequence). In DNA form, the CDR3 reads TGTGCCAGCAGCCTAGGGGACAGGCCACGGGACGAGCAGTACTTC. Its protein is CASSLGDRPRDEQYF.

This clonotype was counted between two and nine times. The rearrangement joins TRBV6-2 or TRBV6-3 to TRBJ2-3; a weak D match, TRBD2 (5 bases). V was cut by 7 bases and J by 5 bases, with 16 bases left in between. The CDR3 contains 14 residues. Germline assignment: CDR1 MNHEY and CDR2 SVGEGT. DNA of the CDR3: TGTGCCAGCAATCATGTCGGGAATCGAGATACGCAGTATTTT. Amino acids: CASNHVGNRDTQYF.

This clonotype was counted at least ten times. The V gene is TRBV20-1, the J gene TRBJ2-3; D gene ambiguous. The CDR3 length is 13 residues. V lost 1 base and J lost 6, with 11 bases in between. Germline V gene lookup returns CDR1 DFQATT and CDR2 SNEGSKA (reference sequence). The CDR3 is CSARAPSSDTQYF. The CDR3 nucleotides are TGCAGTGCTAGAGCCCCTAGTTCCGATACGCAGTATTTT.

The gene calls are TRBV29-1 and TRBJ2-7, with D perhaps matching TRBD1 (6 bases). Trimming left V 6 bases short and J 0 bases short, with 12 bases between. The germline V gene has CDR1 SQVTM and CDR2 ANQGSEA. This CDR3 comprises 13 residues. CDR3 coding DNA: TGCAGCGTAGTTACAGGGAGCTCCTACGAGCAGTACTTC. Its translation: CSVVTGSSYEQYF.

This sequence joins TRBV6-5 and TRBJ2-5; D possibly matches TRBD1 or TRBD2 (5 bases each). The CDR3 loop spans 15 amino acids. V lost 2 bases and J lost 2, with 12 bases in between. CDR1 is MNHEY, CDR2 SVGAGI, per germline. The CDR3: CASSYPGTFQETQYF. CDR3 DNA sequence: TGTGCCAGCAGTTACCCGGGGACGTTTCAAGAGACCCAGTACTTC.

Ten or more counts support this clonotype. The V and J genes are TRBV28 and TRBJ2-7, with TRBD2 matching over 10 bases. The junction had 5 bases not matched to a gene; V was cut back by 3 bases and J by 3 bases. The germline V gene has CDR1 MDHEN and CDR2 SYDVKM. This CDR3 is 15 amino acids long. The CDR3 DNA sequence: TGTGCCAGCAGTTTGTGGACTAGCGGAGACTACGAGCAGTACTTC. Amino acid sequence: CASSLWTSGDYEQYF.

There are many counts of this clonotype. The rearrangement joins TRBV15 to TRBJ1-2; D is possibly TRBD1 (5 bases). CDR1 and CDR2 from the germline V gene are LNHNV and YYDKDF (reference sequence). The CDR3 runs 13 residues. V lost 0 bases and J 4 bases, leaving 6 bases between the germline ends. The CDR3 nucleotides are TGTGCCACCAGCAGAGACGGGGGCTATGGCTACACCTTC. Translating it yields CATSRDGGYGYTF.

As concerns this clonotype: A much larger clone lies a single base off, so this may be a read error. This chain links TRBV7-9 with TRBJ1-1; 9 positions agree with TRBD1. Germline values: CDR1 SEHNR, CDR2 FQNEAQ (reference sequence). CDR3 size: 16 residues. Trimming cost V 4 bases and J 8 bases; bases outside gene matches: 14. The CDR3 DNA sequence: TGTGCCAGCAGCTCAAGGGGAGTCGACAGGGGGGTCGAAGCTTTCTTT. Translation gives CASSSRGVDRGVEAFF.

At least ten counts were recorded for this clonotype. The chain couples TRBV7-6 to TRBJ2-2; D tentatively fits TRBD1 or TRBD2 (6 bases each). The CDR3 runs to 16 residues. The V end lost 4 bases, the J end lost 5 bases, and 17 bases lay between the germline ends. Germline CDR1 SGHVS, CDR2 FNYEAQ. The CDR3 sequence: CASSSGADSRTGELFF. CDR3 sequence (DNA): TGTGCCAGCAGCTCGGGGGCGGACTCTCGGACCGGGGAGCTGTTTTTT.

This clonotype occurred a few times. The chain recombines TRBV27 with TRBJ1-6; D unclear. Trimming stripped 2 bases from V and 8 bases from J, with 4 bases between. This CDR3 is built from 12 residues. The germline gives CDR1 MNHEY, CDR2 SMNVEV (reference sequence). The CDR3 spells CASSLIDSPLHF. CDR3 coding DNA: TGTGCCAGCAGTTTAATAGATTCACCCCTCCACTTT.

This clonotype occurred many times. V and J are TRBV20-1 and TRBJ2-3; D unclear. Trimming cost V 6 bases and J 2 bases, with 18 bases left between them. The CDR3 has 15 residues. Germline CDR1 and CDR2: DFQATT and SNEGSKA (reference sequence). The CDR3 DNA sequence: TGCAGTGCCCCACTGACAAGAACCGCCACAGATACGCAGTATTTT. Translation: CSAPLTRTATDTQYF.

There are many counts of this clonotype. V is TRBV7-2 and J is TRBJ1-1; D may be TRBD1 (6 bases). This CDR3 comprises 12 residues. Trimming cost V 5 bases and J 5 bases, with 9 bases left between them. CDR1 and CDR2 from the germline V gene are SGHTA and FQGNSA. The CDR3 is CASSTQGTEAFF. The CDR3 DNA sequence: TGTGCCAGCAGCACCCAGGGGACTGAAGCTTTCTTT.

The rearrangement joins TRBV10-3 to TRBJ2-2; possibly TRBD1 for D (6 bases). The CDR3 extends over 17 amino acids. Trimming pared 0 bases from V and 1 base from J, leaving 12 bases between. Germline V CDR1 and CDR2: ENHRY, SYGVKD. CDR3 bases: TGTGCCATCAGTGAGTCTGCAGGGGTGAGGAACACCGGGGAGCTGTTTTTT. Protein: CAISESAGVRNTGELFF.

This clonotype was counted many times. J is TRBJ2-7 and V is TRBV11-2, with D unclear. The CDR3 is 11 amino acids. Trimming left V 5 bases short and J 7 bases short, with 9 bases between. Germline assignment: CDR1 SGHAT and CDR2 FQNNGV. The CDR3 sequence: CASSPAWEQYF. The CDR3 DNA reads TGTGCCAGCAGCCCCGCGTGGGAGCAGTACTTC.